These 21 T cell receptor beta chains originate from one sample sequenced in a study of T cell changes during pregnancy in multiple sclerosis. The protocol was immunoSEQ multiplex PCR, while the TCRdb copy is restricted to in-frame clones and leaves out a portion. Of approximately 46,000 clones in the sample, 80% to 95% were seen once. This specimen consisted of CD8+ T cells from peripheral blood mononuclear cells, obtained after pregnancy. All receptors come from a female donor with multiple sclerosis, enrolled in a pregnancy study.

V and J are TRBV2 and TRBJ2-3; 14 bases line up with TRBD2. CDR1 SNHLY and CDR2 FYNNEI come from the germline V gene. The junction had 9 bases not matched to a gene; V was cut back by 7 bases and J by 6 bases. The CDR3 covers 16 residues. CDR3 in amino acids: CASTAGTSGGSDTQYF. DNA of the CDR3: TGTGCCAGCACTGCCGGGACTAGCGGGGGAAGCGATACGCAGTATTTT.

The gene calls are TRBV7-9 and TRBJ2-7, with 12 nucleotides matching TRBD2. Germline V gene sequence: CDR1 SEHNR, CDR2 FQNEAQ (reference sequence). Germline trimming cut 4 bases from V and 3 bases from J; bases unmatched to any gene: 4. CDR3 length equals 15 residues. Here the CDR3 DNA reads TGTGCCAGCAGCTCGCCGGGACTAGCGGGCTACGAGCAGTACTTC. Translated, it gives CASSSPGLAGYEQYF. The full variable domain, with the rest looked up from reference TRBV7-9 and TRBJ2-7, is DTGVSQNPRHKITKRGQNVTFRCDPISEHNRLYWYRQTLGQGPEFLTYFQNEAQLEKSRLLSDRFSAERPKGSFSTLEIQRTEQGDSAMYLCASSSPGLAGYEQYFGPGTRLTVT.

This clone was found once. The rearrangement joins TRBV4-1 to TRBJ2-7, with D perhaps TRBD2 (5 bases). Germline lookup yields CDR1 MGHRA and CDR2 YSYEKL. The CDR3 loop spans 14 amino acids. The ends were cut back, 1 base at V and 5 bases at J, with 12 bases in the middle. The CDR3 DNA reads as TGCGCCAGCAGCCAAGGCGCGGGTCCTAACGAGCAGTACTTC. It yields the protein CASSQGAGPNEQYF.

The V gene is TRBV5-1, the J gene TRBJ1-1, with TRBD1 as a possible D gene (6 bases). V was trimmed by 5 bases and J by 7 bases, leaving 18 bases between them. This CDR3 is built from 14 residues. Germline CDR1 and CDR2: SGHRS and YFSETQ. The CDR3 spells CASRWRNQGNEAFF. DNA of the CDR3: TGCGCCAGCAGATGGAGGAATCAGGGGAATGAAGCTTTCTTT.

This chain uses TRBV19 with TRBJ2-1; 10 positions agree with TRBD1. With 5 bases clipped from V and 0 bases from J, the junction kept 4 bases outside the gene matches. The CDR3 is made up of 16 amino acids. Germline CDR1 reads LNHDA; CDR2 reads SQIVND (reference sequence). CDR3 residues: CASSADRGRSYNEQFF. The CDR3, as DNA: TGTGCCAGTAGTGCCGACAGGGGGCGCTCCTACAATGAGCAGTTCTTC.

The chain links TRBV4-1 to TRBJ1-5; TRBD1 is a possible D gene (5 bases). V lost 6 bases and J lost 4, with 7 bases in between. This CDR3 is built from 12 residues. CDR1 and CDR2 (germline): MGHRA, YSYEKL. The CDR3: CASSGGNQPQHF. The CDR3 nucleotides read TGCGCCAGCAGTGGGGGGAATCAGCCCCAGCATTTT.

The V gene is TRBV2, the J gene TRBJ1-5; D is unresolved. Germline V gene data show CDR1 as SNHLY and CDR2 as FYNNEI. The CDR3 consists of 18 residues. V dropped 4 bases and J dropped 3 bases, with 22 bases sitting between them. In DNA form, the CDR3 reads TGTGCCAGCAGTGCCGAAACTTTGGGCAGGCCATACAATCAGCCCCAGCATTTT. This gives the protein CASSAETLGRPYNQPQHF. Looking up the rest from reference TRBV2 and TRBJ1-5 gives the full variable domain: EPEVTQTPSHQVTQMGQEVILRCVPISNHLYFYWYRQILGQKVEFLVSFYNNEISEKSEIFDDQFSVERPDGSNFTLKIRSTKLEDSAMYFCASSAETLGRPYNQPQHFGDGTRLSIL.

This chain links TRBV21-1 with TRBJ1-1. TRBV21-1 is reported as a pseudogene. The length of the CDR3 is 15 residues. This CDR3 reads CASSTGEVRNTEAFF. Written as DNA, the CDR3 is TGTGCCAGCAGCACCGGGGAGGTAAGGAACACTGAAGCTTTCTTT.

This chain links TRBV4-3 with TRBJ2-1; 8 bases match TRBD2. Germline values: CDR1 LGHNA, CDR2 YSLEER. Trimming removed 3 bases from V and 4 bases from J; junction bases left unmatched: 2. The CDR3 contains 14 residues. CDR3 amino acids: CASSQRGGYNEQFF. Written as DNA, the CDR3 is TGCGCCAGCAGCCAGCGCGGGGGGTACAATGAGCAGTTCTTC.

The CDR3 is CASSEIAYSGNTIYF. DNA of the CDR3: TGTGCCAGCAGTGAAATTGCCTACTCTGGAAACACCATATATTTT. This rearrangement joins TRBV6-1 to TRBJ1-3, with D unclear. The germline gives CDR1 MNHNS, CDR2 SASEGT. The V gene lost 2 bases and the J gene lost 0 bases, with 8 bases spanning the gap. This CDR3 is 15 amino acids long.

The chain combines TRBV25-1 with TRBJ2-3; possibly TRBD1 for D (5 bases). Trimming pared 3 bases from V and 10 bases from J, leaving 11 bases between. CDR1 MGHDK and CDR2 SYGVNS come from the germline V gene. The CDR3 consists of 12 residues. CDR3 residues: CASSEKQVAQYF. The CDR3 DNA is TGTGCCAGCAGTGAGAAACAGGTAGCGCAGTATTTT.

V usage is TRBV27 and J usage is TRBJ2-5; 10 bases are a match to TRBD2. The CDR3 is 15 residues long. The germline V gene has CDR1 MNHEY and CDR2 SMNVEV (reference sequence). V dropped 5 bases and J dropped 5; count of bases not matched to a gene: 8. CDR3 sequence reads: CASSTKREGRETQYF. CDR3 nucleotides: TGTGCCAGCAGTACAAAGCGGGAGGGCCGGGAGACCCAGTACTTC.

The chain recombines TRBV13 with TRBJ2-1, with 8 positions matching TRBD1. Germline trimming cut 3 bases from V and 5 bases from J; bases unmatched to any gene: 6. The germline V gene encodes CDR1 PRHDT and CDR2 FYEKMQ (reference sequence). CDR3 length: 15 residues. CDR3 amino acids: CASSFVQGANNEQFF. In nucleotides, the CDR3 is TGTGCCAGCAGCTTTGTCCAGGGGGCTAACAATGAGCAGTTCTTC.

V and J are TRBV7-9 and TRBJ2-1; 10 bases map to TRBD2. Germline V lookup: CDR1 SEHNR, CDR2 FQNEAQ (reference sequence). The CDR3 length is 16 residues. V lost 3 bases to trimming and J lost 1 base; unmatched junction nucleotides: 3. Written as DNA, the CDR3 is TGTGCCAGCAGCTTCAATAGCGGGGGGTCCTACAATGAGCAGTTCTTC. Amino acid sequence: CASSFNSGGSYNEQFF. The complete variable domain, with remaining parts taken from reference TRBV7-9 and TRBJ2-1, reads DTGVSQNPRHKITKRGQNVTFRCDPISEHNRLYWYRQTLGQGPEFLTYFQNEAQLEKSRLLSDRFSAERPKGSFSTLEIQRTEQGDSAMYLCASSFNSGGSYNEQFFGPGTRLTVL.

J is TRBJ2-2 and V is TRBV7-3, with D possibly matching TRBD2 (7 bases). V lost 5 bases, J lost 4 bases, and 17 bases lay in between. Germline V gene sequence: CDR1 SGHTA, CDR2 FQGTGA. The CDR3 length is 16 residues. DNA for the CDR3: TGTGCCAGCAGCCCCCACGGGGGGCAAGGCACCGGGGAGCTGTTTTTT. Amino acid sequence: CASSPHGGQGTGELFF.

CDR3 sequence (DNA): TGTGCCAGCAGCTTAGGGACTAGCGAAGTCTACGAGCAGTACTTC. It specifies CASSLGTSEVYEQYF. The chain is built from TRBV7-2 and TRBJ2-7, with 9 bases aligning to TRBD2. Per germline, CDR1 SGHTA and CDR2 FQGNSA. The length of the CDR3 is 15 residues. V was pared by 1 base and J by 3 bases, with 4 bases of the junction left unmatched.

Only one count was recorded for this clone. The chain employs TRBV9 and TRBJ2-3; 8 nucleotides match TRBD2. The CDR3 consists of 18 residues. The germline CDR1 and CDR2 sequences are SGDLS and YYNGEE. Trimming removed 2 bases from V and 0 bases from J; junction bases left unmatched: 11. CDR3 in amino acids: CASSVSAGGSISTDTQYF. Written as DNA, the CDR3 is TGTGCCAGCAGCGTCTCGGCGGGGGGAAGTATCAGCACAGATACGCAGTATTTT.

The chain joins TRBV20-1 to TRBJ2-7; D call uncertain. Germline CDR1 DFQATT, CDR2 SNEGSKA (reference sequence). V lost 4 bases and J lost 4, with 8 bases in between. The CDR3 spans 11 residues. The CDR3: CSATLSYEQYF. In DNA form, the CDR3 reads TGCAGTGCTACTCTGTCTTACGAGCAGTACTTC.

The chain carries TRBV7-9 and TRBJ1-2, with D maybe TRBD1 (5 bases). The V gene's germline CDR1 is SEHNR and CDR2 FQNEAQ (reference sequence). Trimming left V 2 bases short and J 5 bases short, with 15 bases between. The CDR3 contains 15 residues. CDR3 sequence: CASSLSGSQVYGYTF. The CDR3 bases are TGTGCCAGCAGCTTATCTGGATCACAGGTTTATGGCTACACCTTC.

The J gene is TRBJ1-1, the V gene TRBV11-2; the D gene is possibly TRBD1 (6 bases). The germline V and J ends were trimmed by 5 bases and 1 base, with 11 bases remaining between them. Germline assignment: CDR1 SGHAT and CDR2 FQNNGV. The CDR3 consists of 14 residues. CDR3 residues: CASSLWDTNTEAFF. CDR3 nucleotide sequence: TGTGCCAGCAGCCTATGGGACACGAACACTGAAGCTTTCTTT.

This clone was found once. J is TRBJ1-1 and V is TRBV6-5, with 7 bases identical to TRBD1. The CDR3 contains 15 residues. Germline V gene sequence: CDR1 MNHEY, CDR2 SVGAGI. V lost 8 bases, J lost 3 bases, and 12 bases stayed unmatched. The CDR3 is CASASLDREYTEAFF. CDR3 DNA sequence: TGTGCCAGCGCCTCTCTCGACAGGGAATACACTGAAGCTTTCTTT.